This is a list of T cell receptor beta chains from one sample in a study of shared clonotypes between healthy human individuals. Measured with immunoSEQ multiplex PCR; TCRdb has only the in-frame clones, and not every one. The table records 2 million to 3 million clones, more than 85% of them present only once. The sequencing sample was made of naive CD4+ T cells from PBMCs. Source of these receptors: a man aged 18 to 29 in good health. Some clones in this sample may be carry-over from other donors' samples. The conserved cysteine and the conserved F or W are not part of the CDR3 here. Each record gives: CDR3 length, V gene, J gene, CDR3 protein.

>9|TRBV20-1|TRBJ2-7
SAELVYEQY
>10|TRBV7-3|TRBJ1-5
ASSPVRQPQH
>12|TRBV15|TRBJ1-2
ATSWDRGDYGYT
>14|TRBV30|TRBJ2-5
AWSGPRSLLKETQY
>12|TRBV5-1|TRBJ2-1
ASSLVASGSVQF
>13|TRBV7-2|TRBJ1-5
ASSLDRRGFRSQH
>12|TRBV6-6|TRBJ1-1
ASSPTGGITEAF
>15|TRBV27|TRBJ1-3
ASSLRALQNSGNTIY
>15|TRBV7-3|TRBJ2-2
ASSTGTSGRNTGELF
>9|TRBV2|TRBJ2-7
ASSVDYEQY